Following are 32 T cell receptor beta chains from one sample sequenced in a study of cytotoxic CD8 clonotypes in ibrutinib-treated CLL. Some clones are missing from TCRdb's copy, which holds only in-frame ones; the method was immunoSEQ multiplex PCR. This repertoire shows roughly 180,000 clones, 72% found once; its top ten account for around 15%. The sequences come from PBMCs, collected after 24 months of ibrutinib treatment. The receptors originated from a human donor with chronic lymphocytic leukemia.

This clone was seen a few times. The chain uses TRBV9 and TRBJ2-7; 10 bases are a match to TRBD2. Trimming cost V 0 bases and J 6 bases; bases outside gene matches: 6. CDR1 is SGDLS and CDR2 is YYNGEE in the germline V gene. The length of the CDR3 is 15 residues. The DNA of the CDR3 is TGTGCCAGCAGCGTAGGCTCTAGCGGGAGCGGCGAGCAGTACTTC. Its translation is CASSVGSSGSGEQYF.

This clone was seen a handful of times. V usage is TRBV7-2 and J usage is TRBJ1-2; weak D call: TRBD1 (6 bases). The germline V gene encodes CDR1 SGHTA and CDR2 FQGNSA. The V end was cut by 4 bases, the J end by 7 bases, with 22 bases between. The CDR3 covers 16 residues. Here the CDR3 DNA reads TGTGCCAGCAGCTCTAGTTTCGGGGGGGCGCTACGTGGCTACACCTTC. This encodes CASSSSFGGALRGYTF.

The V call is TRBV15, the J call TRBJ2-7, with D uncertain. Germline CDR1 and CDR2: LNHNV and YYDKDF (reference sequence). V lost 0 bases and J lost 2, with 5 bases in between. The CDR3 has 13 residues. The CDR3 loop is CATSRDSTYEQYF. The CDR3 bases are TGTGCCACCAGCAGAGACAGTACCTACGAGCAGTACTTC.

As DNA, the CDR3 is TGTGCCAGCAGCTTAGAGGGACAGGGGTCCTACGAGCAGTACTTC. This sequence encodes CASSLEGQGSYEQYF. The V call is TRBV7-6, the J call TRBJ2-7; 10 nucleotides match TRBD1. The J segment lost 1 base and the V segment lost 1 base, leaving 1 base of the junction unmatched. The length of the CDR3 is 15 residues. Germline V gene lookup returns CDR1 SGHVS and CDR2 FNYEAQ.

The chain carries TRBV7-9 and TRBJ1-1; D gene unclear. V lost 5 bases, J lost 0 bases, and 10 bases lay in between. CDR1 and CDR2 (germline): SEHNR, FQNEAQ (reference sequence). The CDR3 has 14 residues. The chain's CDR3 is CASSTTPMNTEAFF. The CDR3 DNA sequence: TGTGCCAGCAGCACGACCCCTATGAACACTGAAGCTTTCTTT.

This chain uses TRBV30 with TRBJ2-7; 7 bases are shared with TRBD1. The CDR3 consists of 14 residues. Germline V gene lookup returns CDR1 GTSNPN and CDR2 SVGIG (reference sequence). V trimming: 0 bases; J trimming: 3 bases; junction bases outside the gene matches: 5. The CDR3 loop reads CAWSVRAGGYEQYF. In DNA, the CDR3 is TGTGCCTGGAGTGTAAGGGCAGGGGGCTACGAGCAGTACTTC. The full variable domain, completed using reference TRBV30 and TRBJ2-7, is SQTIHQWPATLVQPVGSPLSLECTVEGTSNPNLYWYRQAAGRGLQLLFYSVGIGQISSEVPQNLSASRPQDRQFILSSKKLLLSDSGFYLCAWSVRAGGYEQYFGPGTRLTVT.

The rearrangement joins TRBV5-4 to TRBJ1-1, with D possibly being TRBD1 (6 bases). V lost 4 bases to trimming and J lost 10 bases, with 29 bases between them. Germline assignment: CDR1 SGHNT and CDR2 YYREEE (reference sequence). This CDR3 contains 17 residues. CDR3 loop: CASSPGGSRGAYFRAFF. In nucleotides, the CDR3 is TGTGCCAGCAGCCCCGGCGGGTCGCGGGGGGCGTACTTTCGAGCTTTCTTT.

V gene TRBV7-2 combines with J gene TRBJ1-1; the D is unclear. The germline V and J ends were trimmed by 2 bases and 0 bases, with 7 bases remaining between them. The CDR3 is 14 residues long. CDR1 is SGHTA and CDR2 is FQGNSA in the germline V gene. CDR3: CASSLRFLNTEAFF. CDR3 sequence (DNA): TGTGCCAGCAGCTTAAGGTTTTTGAACACTGAAGCTTTCTTT. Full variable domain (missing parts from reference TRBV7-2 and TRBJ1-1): GAGVSQSPSNKVTEKGKDVELRCDPISGHTALYWYRQSLGQGLEFLIYFQGNSAPDKSGLPSDRFSAERTGGSVSTLTIQRTQQEDSAVYLCASSLRFLNTEAFFGQGTRLTVV.

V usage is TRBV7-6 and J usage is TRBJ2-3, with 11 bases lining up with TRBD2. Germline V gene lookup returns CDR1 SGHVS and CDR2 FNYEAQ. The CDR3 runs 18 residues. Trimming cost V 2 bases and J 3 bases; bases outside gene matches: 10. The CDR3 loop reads CASSLLPGLAVGTDTQYF. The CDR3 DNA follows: TGTGCCAGCAGCTTATTGCCGGGACTAGCGGTGGGGACAGATACGCAGTATTTT.

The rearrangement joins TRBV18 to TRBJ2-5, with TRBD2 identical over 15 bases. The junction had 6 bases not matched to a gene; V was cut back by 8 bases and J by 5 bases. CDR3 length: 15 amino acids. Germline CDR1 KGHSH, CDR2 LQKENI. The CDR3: CASGLAGGLLETQYF. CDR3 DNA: TGTGCCAGCGGACTAGCGGGAGGGCTATTGGAGACCCAGTACTTC. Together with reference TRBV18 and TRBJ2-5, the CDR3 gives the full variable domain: NAGVMQNPRHLVRRRGQEARLRCSPMKGHSHVYWYRQLPEEGLKFMVYLQKENIIDESGMPKERFSAEFPKEGPSILRIQQVVRGDSAAYFCASGLAGGLLETQYFGPGTRLLVL.

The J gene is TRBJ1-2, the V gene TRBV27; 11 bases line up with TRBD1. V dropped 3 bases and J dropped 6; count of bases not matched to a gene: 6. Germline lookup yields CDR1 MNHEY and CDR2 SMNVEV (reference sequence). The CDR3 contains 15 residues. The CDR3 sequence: CASSFLGQGANGYTF. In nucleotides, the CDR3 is TGTGCCAGCAGTTTTCTCGGACAGGGGGCCAATGGCTACACCTTC.

CDR3 in DNA: TGTGCCTGGAGTTCCGCAGAGAACACTGAAGCTTTCTTT. As protein: CAWSSAENTEAFF. This chain uses TRBV30 with TRBJ1-1; D gene uncertain. V was pared by 2 bases and J by 1 base, with 8 bases between. Germline CDR1 and CDR2: GTSNPN and SVGIG (reference sequence). The length of the CDR3 is 13 residues.

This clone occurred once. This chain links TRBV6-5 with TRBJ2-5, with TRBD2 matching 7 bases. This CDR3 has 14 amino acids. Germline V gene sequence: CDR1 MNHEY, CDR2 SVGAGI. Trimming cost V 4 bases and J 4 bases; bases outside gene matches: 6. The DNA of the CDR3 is TGTGCCAGCAGTTGGGCGGGAGAGAGAGAGACCCAGTACTTC. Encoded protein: CASSWAGERETQYF.

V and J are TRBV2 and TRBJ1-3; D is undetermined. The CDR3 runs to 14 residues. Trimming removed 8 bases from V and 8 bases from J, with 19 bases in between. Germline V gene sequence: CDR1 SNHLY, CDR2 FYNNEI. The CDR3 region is CASRWEPLEYTIYF. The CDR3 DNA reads TGTGCCAGCCGTTGGGAACCCCTAGAATACACCATATATTTT.

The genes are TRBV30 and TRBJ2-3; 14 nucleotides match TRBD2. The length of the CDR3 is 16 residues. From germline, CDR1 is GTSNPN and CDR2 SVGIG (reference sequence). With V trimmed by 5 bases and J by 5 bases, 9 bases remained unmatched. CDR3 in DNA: TGTGCCTGGGTCGAGACTAGCGGGAGGGGGAGAGATACGCAGTATTTT. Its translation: CAWVETSGRGRDTQYF.

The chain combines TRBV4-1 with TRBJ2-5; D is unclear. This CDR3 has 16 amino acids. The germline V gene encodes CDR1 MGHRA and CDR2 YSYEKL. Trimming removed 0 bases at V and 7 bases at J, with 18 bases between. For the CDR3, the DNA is TGCGCCAGCAGCCAAGATCCTCAGACACCCATGGGGACCCAGTACTTC. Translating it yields CASSQDPQTPMGTQYF.

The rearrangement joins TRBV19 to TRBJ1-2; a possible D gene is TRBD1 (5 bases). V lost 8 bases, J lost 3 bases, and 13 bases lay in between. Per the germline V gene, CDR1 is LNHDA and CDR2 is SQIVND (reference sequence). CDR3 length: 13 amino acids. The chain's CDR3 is CASRRDGDYGYTF. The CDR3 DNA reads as TGTGCCAGTCGGCGGGACGGCGACTATGGCTACACCTTC.

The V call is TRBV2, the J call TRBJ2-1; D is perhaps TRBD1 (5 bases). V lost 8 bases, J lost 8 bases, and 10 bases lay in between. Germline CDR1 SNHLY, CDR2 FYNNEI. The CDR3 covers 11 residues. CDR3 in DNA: TGTGCCAGCCTTCAAGGGGATGAGCAGTTCTTC. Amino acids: CASLQGDEQFF.

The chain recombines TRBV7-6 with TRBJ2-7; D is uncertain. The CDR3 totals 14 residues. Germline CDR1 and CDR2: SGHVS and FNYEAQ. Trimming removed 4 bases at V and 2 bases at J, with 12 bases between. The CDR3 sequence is CASSSAAIAYEQYF. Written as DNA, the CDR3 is TGTGCCAGCAGCTCCGCTGCTATAGCCTACGAGCAGTACTTC.

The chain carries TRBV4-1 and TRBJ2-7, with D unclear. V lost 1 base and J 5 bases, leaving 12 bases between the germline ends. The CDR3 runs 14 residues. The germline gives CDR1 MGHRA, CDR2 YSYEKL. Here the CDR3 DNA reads TGCGCCAGCAGCCAAGCTAGTAACATCGACGAGCAGTACTTC. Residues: CASSQASNIDEQYF.

CDR3 protein: CASSSSGYTF. Written as DNA, the CDR3 is TGTGCCAGCAGCTCCAGTGGCTACACCTTC. This rearrangement joins TRBV9 to TRBJ1-2, with unresolved D. The CDR3 covers 10 residues. Germline loops: CDR1 SGDLS, CDR2 YYNGEE. The V end lost 4 bases, the J end lost 7 bases, and 5 bases lay between the germline ends.

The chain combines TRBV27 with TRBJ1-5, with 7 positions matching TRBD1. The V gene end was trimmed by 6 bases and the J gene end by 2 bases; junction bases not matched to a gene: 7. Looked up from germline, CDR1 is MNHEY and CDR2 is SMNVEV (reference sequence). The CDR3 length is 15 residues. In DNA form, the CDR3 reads TGTGCCAGCAGGCGAACAGGGGTTGGCAATCAGCCCCAGCATTTT. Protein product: CASRRTGVGNQPQHF.

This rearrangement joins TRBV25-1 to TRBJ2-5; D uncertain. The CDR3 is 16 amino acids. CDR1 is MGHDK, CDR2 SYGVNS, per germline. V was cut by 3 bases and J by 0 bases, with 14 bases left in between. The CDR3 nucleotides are TGTGCCAGCAGTGACCTGTCAGTACGGTACCAAGAGACCCAGTACTTC. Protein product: CASSDLSVRYQETQYF.

CDR3 DNA: TGTGCCAGCAGTTTGAGGGAGCAGTACTTC. Protein product: CASSLREQYF. This rearrangement joins TRBV28 to TRBJ2-7; D remains ambiguous. Germline assignment: CDR1 MDHEN and CDR2 SYDVKM. The CDR3 sequence is 10 residues long. The V end was cut by 3 bases, the J end by 7 bases, with 4 bases between.

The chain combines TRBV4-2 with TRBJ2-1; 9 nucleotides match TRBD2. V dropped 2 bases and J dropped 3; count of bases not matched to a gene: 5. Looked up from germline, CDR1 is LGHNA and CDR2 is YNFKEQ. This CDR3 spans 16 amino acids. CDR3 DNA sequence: TGTGCCAGCAGCCAATATCTAGCGGGAAGCTACAATGAGCAGTTCTTC. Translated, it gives CASSQYLAGSYNEQFF.

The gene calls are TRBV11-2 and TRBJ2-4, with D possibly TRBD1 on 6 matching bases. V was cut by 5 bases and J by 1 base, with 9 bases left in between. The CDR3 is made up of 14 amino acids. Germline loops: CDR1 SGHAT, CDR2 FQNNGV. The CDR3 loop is CASSLTGAKNIQYF. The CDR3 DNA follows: TGTGCCAGCAGCCTTACAGGGGCCAAAAACATTCAGTACTTC.

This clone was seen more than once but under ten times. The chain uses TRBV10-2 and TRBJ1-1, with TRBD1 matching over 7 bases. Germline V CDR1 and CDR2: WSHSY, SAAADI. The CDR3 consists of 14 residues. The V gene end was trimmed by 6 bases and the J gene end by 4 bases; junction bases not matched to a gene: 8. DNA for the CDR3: TGCGCCAGCAGCCTAGCACGACAGGGCACTGAAGCTTTCTTT. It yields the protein CASSLARQGTEAFF.

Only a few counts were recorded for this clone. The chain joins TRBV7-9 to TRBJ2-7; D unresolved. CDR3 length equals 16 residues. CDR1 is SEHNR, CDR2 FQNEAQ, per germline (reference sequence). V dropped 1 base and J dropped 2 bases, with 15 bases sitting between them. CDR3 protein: CASSLGGGVLAYEQYF. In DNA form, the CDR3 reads TGTGCCAGCAGCTTAGGCGGTGGGGTCCTCGCCTACGAGCAGTACTTC.

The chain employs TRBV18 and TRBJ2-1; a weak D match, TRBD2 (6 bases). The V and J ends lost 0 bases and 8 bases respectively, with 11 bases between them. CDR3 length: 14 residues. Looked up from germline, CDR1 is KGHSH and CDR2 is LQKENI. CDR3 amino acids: CASSPPSSVHEQFF. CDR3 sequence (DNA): TGTGCCAGCTCACCACCGTCTAGCGTCCATGAGCAGTTCTTC.

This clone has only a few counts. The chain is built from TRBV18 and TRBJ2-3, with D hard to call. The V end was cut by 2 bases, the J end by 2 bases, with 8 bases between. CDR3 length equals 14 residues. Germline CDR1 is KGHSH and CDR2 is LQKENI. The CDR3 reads CASSPVDPTDTQYF. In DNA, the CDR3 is TGTGCCAGCTCACCAGTAGACCCCACAGATACGCAGTATTTT.

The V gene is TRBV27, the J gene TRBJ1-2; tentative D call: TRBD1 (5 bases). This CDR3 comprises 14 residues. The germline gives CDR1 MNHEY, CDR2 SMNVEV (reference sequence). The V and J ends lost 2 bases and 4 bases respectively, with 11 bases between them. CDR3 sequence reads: CASSLKGMGYGYTF. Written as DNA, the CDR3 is TGTGCCAGCAGTTTAAAGGGGATGGGCTATGGCTACACCTTC.

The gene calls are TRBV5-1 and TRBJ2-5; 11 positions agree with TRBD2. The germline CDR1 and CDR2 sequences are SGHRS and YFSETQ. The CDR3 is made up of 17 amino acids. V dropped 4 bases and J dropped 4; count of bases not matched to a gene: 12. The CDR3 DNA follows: TGCGCCAGCAGCCCACCGTTTAGCGGGAGGGCCCGAGAGACCCAGTACTTC. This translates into CASSPPFSGRARETQYF.